The source of this T cell receptor (beta chain) is a study of blood T cell repertoires in COVID-19 (dated by TCRdb to about 2020). At the level of the whole study: Samples covering the acute and convalescent phases of COVID-19 were provided by collaborators in the United States, Italy and Spain. The prospective study material was composed of cDNA or gDNA derived from T cells, B-cell-depleted T cells, or PBMCs. The dataset comprised deeply sampled blood TCRbeta repertoires from subjects exposed to, actively infected with, or recovered from COVID-19. The repertoires were released in a freely available public database intended as a resource for research on the immune response to SARS-CoV-2. Samples were obtained from the ongoing ImmuneRACE study (first 160 participants) and from some 1,300 subjects provided by 6 global collaborators. Nearly every sample came with metadata listing a de-identified subject ID, COVID-19 status, age in years and sex. Where available, HLA class I and class II types were obtained from metadata supplied by the sample provider rather than from assay-based typing. Broad study findings and their caveats: Clinical and demographic metadata were provided uncurated, with the amount varying by source and participant.

Reading from cysteine to phenylalanine, the CDR3 counts 15 amino acids. Kept here is only the CDR3 DNA, which spans 45 bases and is read in frame from base 1. V trim: 4 bases; J trim: 0 bases; unmatched bases: 1. CDR1 MGHRA and CDR2 YSYEKL were looked up in the germline V gene. Participants in the prospective study were aged roughly 18 to 100 years, lived in more than 20 United States geographic areas, and enrolled through a virtual design. In the prospective study, participants were assigned to cohorts based on the clinical history participants reported in a screening survey and a study questionnaire. Recovered participants in ImmuneRACE Cohort 3 were defined as having two consecutive negative NP/OP PCR tests, clearance from a healthcare professional, or resolution of symptoms. In the prospective study, mobile phlebotomists collected whole blood, serum and a nasopharyngeal or oropharyngeal swab from each participant. Participants in the prospective study had the option to provide additional blood draws and questionnaires over a roughly two-month period. Before DNA extraction, prospective study blood samples were shipped either frozen or at room temperature.

The immunoSEQ Assay, a bias-controlled multiplex PCR, was used to amplify TCRbeta CDR3 regions from genomic DNA. The authors processed their data as follows. The number of nucleated cells in each sample was estimated from the amplification of reference gene primers within the assay. Sequence reads were collapsed and filtered to measure the absolute abundance of every unique TCRbeta CDR3 rearrangement. Productive Simpson clonality was computed per sample as the square root of Simpson's diversity index over productive rearrangements. Drawn from immuneACCESS, this table holds only the in-frame rearrangements with V and J called that TCRdb kept. Clones are partly lost; checked studies trace under half to an unresolved V gene and leave the rest unexplained. Clonal size and the V and J genes are those of that table, whereas D and trimming came from the DNA. The sample includes 200,000 to 250,000 clones, with 84% observed a single time. The ten largest clones take up less than 7% of the sample.

Turning to this clone: The antigen it recognizes is unknown. One base away there is no much larger clone; base qualities are not given.

The sequenced sample was PBMCs or T cells enriched from blood (not recorded which). The sequence joins TRBV4-1 to TRBJ2-7; TRBD2 aligns with 12 central bases. This receptor was obtained from a woman aged 40 to 49 who had recovered from COVID-19. The DNA sequence is TGCGCCAGCAGCCCGACTAGCGGGAGCTCCTACGAGCAGTACTTC. It encodes CASSPTSGSSYEQYF.